The 32 T cell receptor beta chains below come from one sample, sequenced in a study of beta chain features in type 1 diabetes. Study outcomes and limitations: Type 1 diabetes patients showed a moderate but significant shortening of TCRB CDR3s in all four CD4+ subsets.

Sequenced material consisted of expressed TCRB transcripts (all of the isolated RNA was reverse transcribed). Sequencing was performed with immunoSEQ multiplex PCR; in TCRdb, only in-frame clones are kept and a portion is missing. The data show approximately 730,000 clones, about an eighth seen once. These receptors are not linked to any known antigen. Sequences were obtained from naive CD4+ T cells from blood. These receptors were obtained from a man aged 18 to 29 with type 1 diabetes.

The table lists this clone with a few counts. The rearrangement joins TRBV28 to TRBJ2-5; D gene ambiguous. V lost 11 bases and J 2 bases, leaving 12 bases between the germline ends. The CDR3 is made up of 12 amino acids. Germline V CDR1 and CDR2: MDHEN, SYDVKM. The CDR3: CAAGRSQETQYF. The CDR3 DNA reads as TGTGCCGCTGGCCGTTCTCAAGAGACCCAGTACTTC.

This clone was counted a few times. The gene calls are TRBV11-2 and TRBJ2-1, with 7 bases fitting TRBD2. Trimming took 8 bases from V and 2 from J; bases not matched to a gene: 9. Per the germline V gene, CDR1 is SGHAT and CDR2 is FQNNGV. The CDR3 is 15 amino acids. This chain's CDR3 is CASGNAGDAYNEQFF. CDR3 DNA: TGTGCCAGCGGCAACGCGGGGGATGCCTACAATGAGCAGTTCTTC.

This sequence joins TRBV4-2 and TRBJ2-3, with TRBD2 matching over 11 bases. Germline CDR1 LGHNA, CDR2 YNFKEQ. With 3 bases clipped from V and 3 bases from J, the junction kept 11 bases outside the gene matches. There are 18 residues in the CDR3. The CDR3 region is CASSHDSGGAPGTDTQYF. The CDR3 DNA reads TGTGCCAGCAGCCACGATAGCGGGGGGGCCCCCGGGACAGATACGCAGTATTTT.

The sample holds a few counts of this clone. The chain uses TRBV18 and TRBJ2-3; D gene uncertain. The germline gives CDR1 KGHSH, CDR2 LQKENI. This CDR3 contains 15 residues. Trimming took off 2 bases at V and 0 bases at J, with 9 bases between the two ends. This CDR3 reads CASSPNTASTDTQYF. In nucleotides, the CDR3 is TGTGCCAGCTCACCAAATACAGCTAGCACAGATACGCAGTATTTT.

The rearrangement links TRBV5-4 to TRBJ1-6; the match to TRBD1 covers 7 bases. The length of the CDR3 is 15 residues. Germline values: CDR1 SGHNT, CDR2 YYREEE (reference sequence). The V segment lost 3 bases and the J segment 5 bases; nucleotides outside the gene matches: 5. CDR3 loop: CASSWTGSNNSPLHF. The CDR3 DNA reads as TGTGCCAGCAGCTGGACAGGAAGTAATAATTCACCCCTCCACTTT.

The rearrangement uses TRBV2 and TRBJ2-1, with 7 bases aligning to TRBD1. The CDR3 contains 16 residues. The ends lost 6 bases at V and 3 bases at J; junction bases unmatched: 11. Germline V gene sequence: CDR1 SNHLY, CDR2 FYNNEI. CDR3 nucleotide sequence: TGTGCCAGCAGCAAGCAGGGACAGATCTTCTACAATGAGCAGTTCTTC. Protein: CASSKQGQIFYNEQFF.

The table lists this clone with a few counts. The chain recombines TRBV10-3 with TRBJ2-7; D possibly matches TRBD1 or TRBD2 (5 bases each). The CDR3 is 15 amino acids. Germline V gene sequence: CDR1 ENHRY, CDR2 SYGVKD. The V gene lost 3 bases and the J gene lost 7 bases, with 19 bases spanning the gap. The CDR3 region is CAISELGDQSGEQYF. In DNA form, the CDR3 reads TGTGCCATCAGTGAATTAGGGGACCAGAGTGGGGAGCAGTACTTC.

The chain employs TRBV2 and TRBJ1-6; D remains ambiguous. CDR3 length: 12 amino acids. From germline, CDR1 is SNHLY and CDR2 FYNNEI. The germline V and J ends were trimmed by 4 bases and 8 bases, with 6 bases remaining between them. Here the CDR3 reads CASSVIYSPLHF. The CDR3 DNA sequence: TGTGCCAGCAGTGTAATTTATTCACCCCTCCACTTT.

V gene TRBV5-4 combines with J gene TRBJ2-5; tentative D call: TRBD2 (6 bases). Germline CDR1 and CDR2: SGHNT and YYREEE (reference sequence). V dropped 3 bases and J dropped 4 bases, with 19 bases sitting between them. This CDR3 is 16 amino acids long. CDR3 region: CASSSGDLTAVETQYF. In nucleotides, the CDR3 is TGTGCCAGCAGCTCGGGGGATCTGACGGCCGTAGAGACCCAGTACTTC.

The V gene is TRBV5-6, the J gene TRBJ1-1; a possible D gene is TRBD1 (5 bases). There are 14 residues in the CDR3. Trimming took 4 bases from V and 1 from J, leaving 11 bases between them. From germline, CDR1 is SGHDT and CDR2 YYEEEE. CDR3 nucleotide sequence: TGTGCCAGCAGCCTCATTGGGGCGAACACTGAAGCTTTCTTT. Amino acids: CASSLIGANTEAFF.

This clone was detected a few times. The gene calls are TRBV5-1 and TRBJ1-6; D possibly corresponds to TRBD1 (5 bases). CDR1 and CDR2 from the germline V gene are SGHRS and YFSETQ. Trimming stripped 1 base from V and 7 bases from J, with 15 bases between. The CDR3 loop spans 16 amino acids. The CDR3 sequence: CASSLRPPGPNSPLHF. The CDR3 DNA sequence: TGCGCCAGCAGCTTGAGACCTCCGGGGCCCAATTCACCCCTCCACTTT.

Only a few counts were recorded for this clone. The chain combines TRBV2 with TRBJ2-7, with D possibly being TRBD1 (5 bases). This CDR3 comprises 15 residues. CDR1 and CDR2 from the germline V gene are SNHLY and FYNNEI. Trimming removed 5 bases at V and 5 bases at J, with 19 bases between. This CDR3 is CASSYRRQGVNEQYF. In DNA, the CDR3 is TGTGCCAGCAGTTATAGACGCCAGGGTGTCAACGAGCAGTACTTC. Variable domain in full (rest from reference TRBV2 and TRBJ2-7): EPEVTQTPSHQVTQMGQEVILRCVPISNHLYFYWYRQILGQKVEFLVSFYNNEISEKSEIFDDQFSVERPDGSNFTLKIRSTKLEDSAMYFCASSYRRQGVNEQYFGPGTRLTVT.

The chain carries TRBV30 and TRBJ2-3, with TRBD2 matching 9 bases. J lost 6 bases, V lost 0 bases, and 7 bases had no gene match. The germline gives CDR1 GTSNPN, CDR2 SVGIG (reference sequence). The CDR3 has 15 residues. The CDR3, as DNA: TGTGCCTGGAGTGTACGAGCGGGGGGTGCGGATACGCAGTATTTT. This encodes CAWSVRAGGADTQYF.

This clone was recorded a few times. CDR3 amino acids: CAISGEQVTDTQYF. The DNA for the CDR3 is TGTGCCATCAGTGGGGAGCAGGTCACAGATACGCAGTATTTT. The chain carries TRBV10-3 and TRBJ2-3; perhaps TRBD2 as D (5 bases). Trimming stripped 4 bases from V and 2 bases from J, with 10 bases between. The CDR3 spans 14 residues. The germline V gene has CDR1 ENHRY and CDR2 SYGVKD.

This clone was counted only a few times. The rearrangement links TRBV7-2 to TRBJ2-1; unclear D gene. Trimming stripped 5 bases from V and 8 bases from J, with 16 bases between. The CDR3 runs to 14 residues. The germline gives CDR1 SGHTA, CDR2 FQGNSA. The CDR3 coding sequence is TGTGCCAGCAGCGTAAACCGGGTCCGTGATGAGCAGTTCTTC. As protein: CASSVNRVRDEQFF.

The chain has TRBV5-6 and TRBJ1-1; 10 nucleotides agree with TRBD1. This CDR3 contains 17 residues. Germline trimming cut 1 base from V and 6 bases from J; bases unmatched to any gene: 12. Germline-derived CDR1 and CDR2 are SGHDT and YYEEEE. The CDR3 region is CASSLYGTGAYGAEAFF. The CDR3 DNA sequence: TGTGCCAGCAGCTTGTACGGGACAGGGGCCTATGGAGCTGAAGCTTTCTTT.

CDR3 nucleotides: TGTGCCAGCACCACTGTTCGGGTGCCAGACACTGAAGCTTTCTTT. Encoded protein: CASTTVRVPDTEAFF. The rearrangement links TRBV7-9 to TRBJ1-1; D remains unclear. Germline lookup yields CDR1 SEHNR and CDR2 FQNEAQ (reference sequence). Trimming shortened V by 7 bases and J by 3 bases, and 18 bases separated the two germline ends. The CDR3 contains 15 residues. Based on the CDR3 plus reference TRBV7-9 and TRBJ1-1, the full variable domain is DTGVSQNPRHKITKRGQNVTFRCDPISEHNRLYWYRQTLGQGPEFLTYFQNEAQLEKSRLLSDRFSAERPKGSFSTLEIQRTEQGDSAMYLCASTTVRVPDTEAFFGQGTRLTVV.

This chain uses TRBV5-1 with TRBJ2-5, with D perhaps TRBD2 (6 bases). V lost 4 bases and J 1 base, leaving 20 bases between the germline ends. Germline-derived CDR1 and CDR2 are SGHRS and YFSETQ. The CDR3 is 17 residues long. CDR3: CASSREPTLGGQETQYF. The CDR3 DNA reads as TGCGCCAGCAGCCGGGAGCCAACCCTAGGAGGCCAAGAGACCCAGTACTTC.

This clone has just a few counts. V is TRBV28 and J is TRBJ1-5; D not certain. Germline V gene sequence: CDR1 MDHEN, CDR2 SYDVKM. The CDR3 has 16 residues. Trimming left V 3 bases short and J 2 bases short, with 14 bases between. In nucleotides, the CDR3 is TGTGCCAGCAGTTTCTTGGGCGCACCGGGCAATCAGCCCCAGCATTTT. Residues: CASSFLGAPGNQPQHF.

The chain employs TRBV27 and TRBJ2-1; no definite D call. The V gene lost 5 bases and the J gene lost 3 bases, with 14 bases spanning the gap. The germline V gene has CDR1 MNHEY and CDR2 SMNVEV (reference sequence). CDR3 length: 15 residues. DNA for the CDR3: TGTGCCAGCAGTCCAAGGTGGGGAAACTACAATGAGCAGTTCTTC. This encodes CASSPRWGNYNEQFF.

The V call is TRBV18, the J call TRBJ2-7; D might be TRBD1 (6 bases). This CDR3 spans 15 amino acids. V lost 3 bases to trimming and J lost 6 bases, with 18 bases between them. The V gene's germline CDR1 is KGHSH and CDR2 LQKENI. In DNA, the CDR3 is TGTGCCAGCTCACCCCCCTCGGCAGGGGCCGGCGAGCAGTACTTC. Amino acids: CASSPPSAGAGEQYF.

This clone was seen more than once but under ten times. The V gene is TRBV7-9, the J gene TRBJ1-2; possible D gene TRBD1, 5 bases. The CDR3 is 10 amino acids. The V end lost 10 bases, the J end lost 8 bases, and 11 bases lay between the germline ends. Looked up from germline, CDR1 is SEHNR and CDR2 is FQNEAQ (reference sequence). DNA of the CDR3: TGTGCCACGGCTGGGGACGGCTACACCTTC. Translating gives CATAGDGYTF.

The chain links TRBV15 to TRBJ1-1; the D is unclear. V lost 2 bases and J 5 bases, leaving 15 bases between the germline ends. The CDR3 is 15 amino acids. Germline loops: CDR1 LNHNV, CDR2 YYDKDF (reference sequence). The CDR3 DNA reads TGTGCCACCAGCAGATCGGACCCGGTGAGGACTGAAGCTTTCTTT. Translating gives CATSRSDPVRTEAFF.

V and J are TRBV7-2 and TRBJ2-3; possibly TRBD2 for D (6 bases). The V end lost 5 bases, the J end lost 1 base, and 13 bases lay between the germline ends. CDR3 size: 15 residues. Germline V CDR1 and CDR2: SGHTA, FQGNSA. The CDR3: CASSPGASGTDTQYF. The CDR3 coding sequence is TGTGCCAGCAGCCCCGGGGCTAGCGGCACAGATACGCAGTATTTT.

This clone was picked up a small number of times. This CDR3 is also generated by other DNA sequences in the sample. The rearrangement uses TRBV9 and TRBJ1-5; tentatively, D is TRBD1 (6 bases). Germline V gene lookup returns CDR1 SGDLS and CDR2 YYNGEE. V was clipped by 3 bases and J by 4 bases, with 11 bases between them. The CDR3 length is 14 residues. The CDR3 is CASSATGDNQPQHF. CDR3 DNA: TGTGCCAGCAGCGCGACAGGCGATAATCAGCCCCAGCATTTT.

This clone was seen a few times. This chain connects TRBV4-1 to TRBJ2-3, with 8 bases aligning to TRBD2. Germline CDR1 is MGHRA and CDR2 is YSYEKL. The V and J ends lost 4 bases and 4 bases, in that order; junction bases with no gene match: 16. CDR3 length equals 18 residues. As DNA, the CDR3 is TGCGCCAGCAGCCTGAATCTGGCGGGGGGCCATGGCGCAGATACGCAGTATTTT. It yields the protein CASSLNLAGGHGADTQYF.

The rearrangement links TRBV18 to TRBJ1-2, with a weak D call TRBD1 (6 bases). V was clipped by 3 bases and J by 5 bases, with 16 bases between them. The CDR3 loop spans 15 amino acids. Germline V gene sequence: CDR1 KGHSH, CDR2 LQKENI. CDR3 DNA: TGTGCCAGCTCACCTCCCGGCCAGGGGTATTATGGCTACACCTTC. Protein sequence: CASSPPGQGYYGYTF.

This clone was counted only a few times. In the same sample, other DNA sequences code for this CDR3. The genes are TRBV28 and TRBJ2-3; D remains ambiguous. V gave up 3 bases and J gave up 4 bases, with 5 bases separating them. Germline V gives CDR1 MDHEN, CDR2 SYDVKM. The CDR3 totals 12 residues. In nucleotides, the CDR3 is TGTGCCAGCAGTTTGAATGCAGATACGCAGTATTTT. Translated: CASSLNADTQYF.

This chain links TRBV18 with TRBJ2-1; D call uncertain. The CDR3 extends over 13 amino acids. V lost 4 bases, J lost 5 bases, and 9 bases lay in between. Germline V lookup: CDR1 KGHSH, CDR2 LQKENI. In nucleotides, the CDR3 is TGTGCCAGCTCACTTCAGGAAGACAATGAGCAGTTCTTC. Translated: CASSLQEDNEQFF.

This clone was recorded a few times. This CDR3 reads CASSPPWNTGELFF. In nucleotides, the CDR3 is TGTGCCAGCAGCCCACCCTGGAACACCGGGGAGCTGTTTTTT. The chain has TRBV7-9 and TRBJ2-2; D unclear. The CDR3 is 14 amino acids. Germline CDR1 SEHNR, CDR2 FQNEAQ (reference sequence). V lost 5 bases to trimming and J lost 1 base, with 8 bases between them.

There are a few counts of this clone. The rearrangement links TRBV18 to TRBJ2-2, with D uncertain. Trimming took off 3 bases at V and 7 bases at J, with 12 bases between the two ends. This CDR3 has 14 amino acids. In germline, CDR1 is KGHSH, CDR2 LQKENI. The CDR3 here is CASSPESSYGELFF. CDR3 DNA: TGTGCCAGCTCACCGGAGTCCTCCTACGGGGAGCTGTTTTTT.

This clone was seen a handful of times. The chain uses TRBV11-2 and TRBJ2-5; TRBD2 matches 7 bases. Unmatched junction bases numbered 0, after V lost 3 bases and J lost 5 bases. CDR1 is SGHAT and CDR2 is FQNNGV in the germline V gene. This CDR3 comprises 12 residues. CDR3 nucleotides: TGTGCCAGCAGCTTTAGCGGGGAGACCCAGTACTTC. Translating gives CASSFSGETQYF.